These 21 T cell receptor beta chains were sequenced from one sample in a study of Graves' ophthalmopathy and Graves' hyperthyroidism. The authors amplified TCR beta CDR3 regions, and they did so from RNA transcripts for repertoire sequencing. The first round was an RT-PCR with HTBI primers, and the second round was a multiplex PCR. MiXCR, applied by TCRdb to the multiplex PCR reads, yields one record per CDR3 protein. The sample carries a few hundred thousand distinct CDR3 sequences, approximately 15% recorded once. The material sequenced was peripheral blood. Every receptor here comes from a woman younger than 35 with stable Graves' hyperthyroidism.

The table lists this clonotype with a few counts. The chain employs TRBV2 and TRBJ1-2; a possible D gene is TRBD1 (5 bases). This CDR3 region has 13 residues. V lost 8 bases, J lost 4 bases, and 14 bases lay in between. CDR1 is SNHLY and CDR2 is FYNNEI in the germline V gene. The CDR3, as DNA: TGTGCCAGCGGTTCCGGGACGGTCTATGGCTACACCTTC. Residues: CASGSGTVYGYTF. Together with reference TRBV2 and TRBJ1-2, the CDR3 gives the full variable domain: EPEVTQTPSHQVTQMGQEVILRCVPISNHLYFYWYRQILGQKVEFLVSFYNNEISEKSEIFDDQFSVERPDGSNFTLKIRSTKLEDSAMYFCASGSGTVYGYTFGSGTRLTVV.

This clonotype was found many times. The J gene is TRBJ2-5, the V gene TRBV15; D is undetermined. Trimming cost V 1 base and J 2 bases, with 5 bases left between them. CDR1 is LNHNV, CDR2 YYDKDF, per germline (reference sequence). The CDR3 is 13 amino acids. The chain's CDR3 is CATSRVRQETQYF. The CDR3 region has the DNA TGTGCCACCAGCAGAGTACGACAAGAGACCCAGTACTTC.

The genes are TRBV20-1 and TRBJ2-2, with TRBD1 as a possible D gene (5 bases). Between the trimmed V and J ends, which lost 7 bases and 8 bases, there was a span of 14 bases. Germline V gives CDR1 DFQATT, CDR2 SNEGSKA (reference sequence). The CDR3 has 12 residues. CDR3 sequence: CSVKGFLGELFF. CDR3 DNA sequence: TGCAGTGTGAAGGGGTTTTTAGGGGAGCTGTTTTTT.

This clonotype was found a few times. The chain has TRBV11-2 and TRBJ2-7, with D uncertain. Germline lookup yields CDR1 SGHAT and CDR2 FQNNGV. The CDR3 length is 16 residues. V dropped 3 bases and J dropped 4 bases, with 19 bases sitting between them. CDR3 protein: CASSLIDTNSFYEQYF. As DNA, the CDR3 is TGTGCCAGCAGCTTGATAGACACAAACTCCTTTTACGAGCAGTACTTC.

This clonotype was observed a few times. The chain uses TRBV4-1 and TRBJ1-2; 10 nucleotides align to TRBD1. V dropped 6 bases and J dropped 5; count of bases not matched to a gene: 9. There are 15 residues in the CDR3. Germline assignment: CDR1 MGHRA and CDR2 YSYEKL. CDR3 nucleotide sequence: TGCGCCAGCAGTCAACCGGGACAGGGGATTTATGGCTACACCTTC. It codes for CASSQPGQGIYGYTF.

This clonotype was counted many times. The chain recombines TRBV6-1 with TRBJ2-7; D might be TRBD2 (6 bases). From germline, CDR1 is MNHNS and CDR2 SASEGT. The CDR3 runs to 14 residues. Trimming took off 1 base at V and 4 bases at J, with 11 bases between the two ends. CDR3 DNA: TGTGCCAGCAGTGAAGGCGGAGGGCCTTACGAGCAGTACTTC. Encoded protein: CASSEGGGPYEQYF.

This clonotype has a count of ten or more. The CDR3 sequence: CATSTASNQPQHF. Here the CDR3 DNA reads TGTGCCACCAGTACAGCGAGCAATCAGCCCCAGCATTTT. The rearrangement links TRBV24-1 to TRBJ1-5; D unclear. The CDR3 sequence is 13 residues long. The V and J ends lost 6 bases and 1 base respectively, with 6 bases between them. The germline CDR1 and CDR2 sequences are KGHDR and SFDVKD.

The CDR3 here is CASGLVGGSFFEQYF. The CDR3 nucleotides read TGTGCTAGTGGTTTGGTGGGGGGAAGCTTCTTCGAGCAGTACTTC. The genes are TRBV12-5 and TRBJ2-7, with a tentative D call TRBD2 (6 bases). Looked up from germline, CDR1 is LGHNT and CDR2 is FRNRAP. This CDR3 has 15 amino acids. The ends were cut back, 0 bases at V and 6 bases at J, with 15 bases in the middle.

The chain uses TRBV25-1 and TRBJ1-2; 7 bases agree with TRBD1. The CDR3 has 14 amino acids. The germline CDR1 and CDR2 sequences are MGHDK and SYGVNS. V lost 0 bases and J lost 8; bases outside the gene matches: 6. This chain's CDR3 is CASSEYRTGGGYTF. In nucleotides, the CDR3 is TGTGCCAGCAGTGAATATAGGACAGGAGGCGGCTACACCTTC.

The CDR3 DNA reads TGTGCCAGCTCTCAACGCCTCACAGATACGCAGTATTTT. The encoded protein is CASSQRLTDTQYF. This chain joins TRBV12-3 or TRBV12-4 and TRBJ2-3, with D unresolved. Deletions cut 8 bases from V and 2 bases from J, with 11 bases between. The length of the CDR3 is 13 residues.

This clonotype was counted ten times or more. This CDR3 is CSARDSYGYTF. The CDR3 nucleotides read TGCAGTGCTCGGGACAGCTATGGCTACACCTTC. The rearrangement uses TRBV20-1 and TRBJ1-2; 7 bases line up with TRBD1. The CDR3 is 11 amino acids. The germline CDR1 and CDR2 sequences are DFQATT and SNEGSKA (reference sequence). Unmatched junction bases numbered 1, after V lost 5 bases and J lost 4 bases.

This clonotype appeared many times. V and J are TRBV6-1 and TRBJ1-1; no firm D call. Trimming removed 4 bases from V and 4 bases from J, with 10 bases in between. CDR1 is MNHNS, CDR2 SASEGT, per germline. The CDR3 totals 13 residues. Here the CDR3 reads CASSGQIGTEAFF. The CDR3 DNA reads as TGTGCCAGCAGTGGCCAGATTGGCACTGAAGCTTTCTTT.

Many counts were recorded for this clonotype. The rearrangement joins TRBV4-2 to TRBJ1-5, with TRBD1 matching 10 bases. The germline V gene encodes CDR1 LGHNA and CDR2 YNFKEQ. Trimming removed 6 bases from V and 0 bases from J; junction bases left unmatched: 8. This CDR3 contains 17 residues. Here the CDR3 reads CASSRPGQGTSNQPQHF. The CDR3 coding sequence is TGTGCCAGCAGTCGTCCGGGACAGGGGACTAGCAATCAGCCCCAGCATTTT.

This clonotype was seen at least ten times. The chain recombines TRBV5-5 with TRBJ2-5, with TRBD1 as a possible D gene (6 bases). V dropped 3 bases and J dropped 2 bases, with 17 bases sitting between them. CDR3 length: 16 residues. Per germline, CDR1 SGHKS and CDR2 YYEKEE (reference sequence). CDR3 nucleotide sequence: TGTGCCAGCAGCTCACCACATAACACAGGGCAAGAGACCCAGTACTTC. It codes for CASSSPHNTGQETQYF.

This clonotype was observed at least ten times. The chain combines TRBV5-1 with TRBJ2-5; D gene uncertain. Per germline, CDR1 SGHRS and CDR2 YFSETQ. The ends were cut back, 0 bases at V and 0 bases at J, with 6 bases in the middle. The CDR3 has 14 amino acids. The CDR3 is CASSLDKNQETQYF. DNA for the CDR3: TGCGCCAGCAGCTTGGACAAGAACCAAGAGACCCAGTACTTC. The full variable domain, its missing parts supplied by reference TRBV5-1 and TRBJ2-5, is KAGVTQTPRYLIKTRGQQVTLSCSPISGHRSVSWYQQTPGQGLQFLFEYFSETQRNKGNFPGRFSGRQFSNSRSEMNVSTLELGDSALYLCASSLDKNQETQYFGPGTRLLVL.

This clonotype was counted ten times or more. The CDR3: CAMQGAWSTEAFF. In nucleotides, the CDR3 is TGTGCCATGCAGGGGGCTTGGAGCACTGAAGCTTTCTTT. The V gene is TRBV6-1, the J gene TRBJ1-1; TRBD1 matches 8 bases. CDR3 length equals 13 residues. V shed 10 bases, J shed 4 bases, and the junction held 8 bases outside the gene matches. Looked up from germline, CDR1 is MNHNS and CDR2 is SASEGT.

This clonotype appeared many times. The rearrangement links TRBV10-1 to TRBJ2-2; no reliable D call. In germline, CDR1 is WNHNN, CDR2 SYGVQD (reference sequence). Trimming cost V 0 bases and J 2 bases, with 10 bases left between them. The CDR3 covers 16 residues. CDR3 nucleotide sequence: TGCGCCAGCAGTGAGTCCGTGACTGGAAACACCGGGGAGCTGTTTTTT. Its translation: CASSESVTGNTGELFF.

This clonotype was detected ten times or more. The chain couples TRBV11-3 to TRBJ2-7; 7 bases fit TRBD1. CDR1 and CDR2 from the germline V gene are SGHNT and YENEEA. After removal of 6 bases from V and 3 bases from J, the junction contained 11 bases not matched to a gene. The CDR3 loop spans 15 amino acids. This chain's CDR3 is CASRNIRDSHYEQYF. The CDR3 bases are TGTGCCAGCAGGAATATCCGGGACAGCCACTACGAGCAGTACTTC.

The chain has TRBV28 and TRBJ2-7, with 7 bases matching TRBD2. Germline V gives CDR1 MDHEN, CDR2 SYDVKM. Trimming cost V 5 bases and J 2 bases; bases outside gene matches: 9. CDR3 length: 15 amino acids. The CDR3 coding sequence is TGTGCCAGCAGTCTAGCGGCCGGCGCACCCTACGAGCAGTACTTC. The encoded protein is CASSLAAGAPYEQYF.

This clonotype was picked up a small number of times. The rearrangement uses TRBV7-2 and TRBJ1-1; D gene uncertain. The V end was cut by 5 bases, the J end by 1 base, with 14 bases between. The germline gives CDR1 SGHTA, CDR2 FQGNSA. The CDR3 is made up of 15 amino acids. CDR3: CASSLYYGANTEAFF. CDR3 sequence (DNA): TGTGCCAGCAGCCTCTACTATGGAGCGAACACTGAAGCTTTCTTT.

J is TRBJ2-7 and V is TRBV11-2, with no clear D. The CDR3 is made up of 15 amino acids. V was pared by 2 bases and J by 5 bases, with 16 bases between. In germline, CDR1 is SGHAT, CDR2 FQNNGV. CDR3 nucleotides: TGTGCCAGCAGCTTACAGGCCGAAATTGGCGACGAGCAGTACTTC. Its translation: CASSLQAEIGDEQYF.